What follows are 28 T cell receptor beta chains derived from one specimen sequenced in a study of T cells of healthy individuals (dated by TCRdb to about 2018). Receptor libraries were prepared by 5' RACE. The sample was run on an Illumina MiSeq. TCRdb cleaned the public reads at Q25 with fastp, built clones with MiXCR and kept in-frame beta chains. Here each entry gathers all rows of one CDR3 protein and keeps the most common genes and DNA. The table for this sample lists 41,000 or so distinct CDR3 sequences; 3.5% to 5.5% of them were counted only once. The ten largest clones take up about 9% of the sample. The receptors stem from a human donor in good health.

There are many counts of this clonotype. The rearrangement joins TRBV2 to TRBJ2-1, with D perhaps being TRBD1 or TRBD2 (5 bases each). V was shortened by 2 bases and J by 9 bases, with 20 bases between the two germline ends. This CDR3 comprises 16 residues. From germline, CDR1 is SNHLY and CDR2 FYNNEI. The CDR3 protein is CASSESLGVARGEQFF. As DNA, the CDR3 is TGTGCCAGCAGTGAATCACTGGGGGTAGCTCGTGGTGAGCAGTTCTTC.

This clonotype appeared many times. The chain has TRBV12-3 or TRBV12-4 and TRBJ2-2; D perhaps matches TRBD2 (6 bases). The CDR3 consists of 13 residues. V was shortened by 3 bases and J by 6 bases, with 8 bases between the two germline ends. The CDR3 reads CASSFTGAGELFF. The DNA for the CDR3 is TGTGCCAGCAGTTTTACGGGGGCCGGGGAGCTGTTTTTT.

This clonotype was detected ten times or more. The gene calls are TRBV6-2 or TRBV6-3 and TRBJ2-5; D is uncertain. Between the trimmed V and J ends, which lost 6 bases and 7 bases, there was a span of 9 bases. The CDR3 extends over 11 amino acids. Germline V lookup: CDR1 MNHEY, CDR2 SVGEGT. CDR3: CASSPQRTQYF. In nucleotides, the CDR3 is TGTGCCAGCAGCCCACAGCGGACCCAGTACTTC.

In its sample, this clonotype was seen a few times. As DNA, the CDR3 is TGTGCCAGCAGCCTCGACAGGGGGCCCGGAAACACCATATATTTT. Protein product: CASSLDRGPGNTIYF. V is TRBV6-5 and J is TRBJ1-3, with 10 bases lining up with TRBD1. Germline V lookup: CDR1 MNHEY, CDR2 SVGAGI. The CDR3 consists of 15 residues. With 6 bases clipped from V and 4 bases from J, the junction kept 6 bases outside the gene matches.

This clonotype was seen repeatedly, ten times or more. This chain links TRBV5-6 with TRBJ2-1; D is perhaps TRBD2 (5 bases). CDR1 is SGHDT and CDR2 is YYEEEE in the germline V gene. CDR3 length: 15 amino acids. The V end lost 0 bases, the J end lost 7 bases, and 14 bases lay between the germline ends. The CDR3 region has the DNA TGTGCCAGCAGCTTGGATCGGCCGGGGAAAAATGAGCAGTTCTTC. Protein product: CASSLDRPGKNEQFF.

The chain is built from TRBV7-6 and TRBJ2-5; D might be TRBD1 or TRBD2, each matching 5 bases. Trimming removed 0 bases at V and 1 base at J, with 9 bases between. CDR1 is SGHVS and CDR2 is FNYEAQ in the germline V gene. The CDR3 extends over 15 amino acids. The CDR3 protein is CASSLARGVQETQYF. CDR3 coding DNA: TGTGCCAGCAGCTTAGCGAGGGGAGTCCAAGAGACCCAGTACTTC.

Ten or more counts support this clonotype. The chain combines TRBV7-3 with TRBJ2-1; D is unresolved. Trimming removed 2 bases at V and 7 bases at J, with 12 bases between. Germline assignment: CDR1 SGHTA and CDR2 FQGTGA. The CDR3 spans 14 residues. The DNA for the CDR3 is TGTGCCAGCAGCTTAGTTGGCGAATTAAATGAGCAGTTCTTC. Its protein is CASSLVGELNEQFF.

This clonotype was observed at least ten times. The chain combines TRBV29-1 with TRBJ2-3; TRBD2 is a possible D gene (6 bases). From germline, CDR1 is SQVTM and CDR2 ANQGSEA. CDR3 length: 14 residues. With 4 bases removed from V and 1 base from J, the gap between germline ends came to 12 bases. The CDR3 here is CSVVLAIRTDTQYF. CDR3 DNA sequence: TGCAGCGTTGTGCTAGCGATTCGCACAGATACGCAGTATTTT.

In this sample, this clonotype turned up many times. This chain joins TRBV5-1 and TRBJ2-3; D perhaps matches TRBD1 (5 bases). Trimming left V 4 bases short and J 1 base short, with 7 bases between. This CDR3 comprises 13 residues. Germline assignment: CDR1 SGHRS and CDR2 YFSETQ. The CDR3 protein is CASSLTGTDTQYF. In DNA, the CDR3 is TGCGCCAGCAGCCTGACAGGCACAGATACGCAGTATTTT.

This clonotype was counted many times. This chain links TRBV6-5 with TRBJ2-7; D possibly matches TRBD1 or TRBD2 (5 bases each). The V end was cut by 10 bases, the J end by 2 bases, with 24 bases between. Germline lookup yields CDR1 MNHEY and CDR2 SVGAGI. The CDR3 consists of 16 residues. CDR3 bases: TGTGCCACCGCCAAGGGGACCCAACACCTTCCCTACGAGCAGTACTTC. This sequence encodes CATAKGTQHLPYEQYF.

This clonotype was seen a handful of times. The chain joins TRBV4-1 to TRBJ2-6, with TRBD1 matching over 8 bases. The CDR3 is 20 residues long. Germline CDR1 MGHRA, CDR2 YSYEKL. Trimming cost V 3 bases and J 4 bases; bases outside gene matches: 17. The CDR3: CASSQAEIGTGGGGANVLTF. The DNA for the CDR3 is TGCGCCAGCAGCCAGGCCGAAATAGGGACAGGCGGAGGGGGGGCCAACGTCCTGACTTTC.

The chain recombines TRBV12-3 or TRBV12-4 with TRBJ2-7; TRBD2 might be the D (5 bases). CDR3 length: 11 amino acids. V lost 6 bases to trimming and J lost 3 bases, with 6 bases between them. CDR3 residues: CASRDFYEQYF. The CDR3 DNA reads TGTGCCAGCAGGGACTTCTACGAGCAGTACTTC.

This clonotype turned up a few times. This chain joins TRBV4-2 and TRBJ2-7; 7 bases agree with TRBD2. Looked up from germline, CDR1 is LGHNA and CDR2 is YNFKEQ. CDR3 length: 16 residues. V lost 0 bases to trimming and J lost 4 bases; unmatched junction nucleotides: 9. The CDR3 reads CASSQELASGSYEQYF. CDR3 nucleotide sequence: TGTGCCAGCAGCCAAGAGCTGGCTAGCGGTTCATACGAGCAGTACTTC.

The V and J genes are TRBV29-1 and TRBJ2-2, with D tentatively TRBD2 (5 bases). The CDR3 spans 14 residues. The germline V gene encodes CDR1 SQVTM and CDR2 ANQGSEA. Written as DNA, the CDR3 is TGCAGTACCGGGCCGGGAACGAACACCGGGGAGCTGTTTTTT. Translation gives CSTGPGTNTGELFF.

This clonotype was detected many times. The chain links TRBV15 to TRBJ2-3, with D perhaps TRBD2 (5 bases). Trimming removed 0 bases at V and 0 bases at J, with 13 bases between. The germline V gene encodes CDR1 LNHNV and CDR2 YYDKDF (reference sequence). The CDR3 extends over 17 amino acids. CDR3 nucleotide sequence: TGTGCCACCAGCAGAGATGGGAAGCGGACTAGCACAGATACGCAGTATTTT. The encoded protein is CATSRDGKRTSTDTQYF.

This clonotype was detected ten times or more. The rearrangement joins TRBV7-9 to TRBJ1-3; D is unresolved. This CDR3 spans 18 amino acids. From germline, CDR1 is SEHNR and CDR2 FQNEAQ (reference sequence). V lost 3 bases, J lost 9 bases, and 27 bases lay in between. This CDR3 is CASSFMQRWSFAVTTIYF. CDR3 nucleotides: TGTGCCAGCAGCTTCATGCAGAGATGGTCCTTTGCCGTCACCACCATATATTTT.

This clonotype was found many times. The chain recombines TRBV20-1 with TRBJ1-2; D ambiguous. Per germline, CDR1 DFQATT and CDR2 SNEGSKA (reference sequence). With 0 bases removed from V and 4 bases from J, the gap between germline ends came to 12 bases. This CDR3 is 14 amino acids long. For the CDR3, the DNA is TGCAGTGCTAGAGATGGCGGGTCCCCCTATGGCTACACCTTC. It specifies CSARDGGSPYGYTF.

In its sample, this clonotype was seen many times. The genes are TRBV2 and TRBJ1-1, with D maybe TRBD1 (5 bases). The germline gives CDR1 SNHLY, CDR2 FYNNEI. Trimming removed 10 bases at V and 11 bases at J, with 8 bases between. This CDR3 is 8 amino acids long. The CDR3 is CANQGAFF. DNA for the CDR3: TGTGCCAACCAGGGCGCTTTCTTT.

The sample holds many counts of this clonotype. This chain connects TRBV15 to TRBJ2-3; 7 nucleotides line up with TRBD2. The CDR3 spans 16 residues. The V and J ends lost 1 base and 2 bases, in that order; junction bases with no gene match: 6. CDR1 is LNHNV, CDR2 YYDKDF, per germline (reference sequence). CDR3 amino acids: CATSRALGGTTDTQYF. The CDR3 DNA is TGTGCCACCAGCAGAGCCCTGGGGGGGACCACAGATACGCAGTATTTT.

The chain joins TRBV12-3 or TRBV12-4 to TRBJ2-3, with TRBD2 identical over 12 bases. The junction had 13 bases not matched to a gene; V was cut back by 0 bases and J by 6 bases. CDR3 length equals 19 residues. The CDR3 region has the DNA TGTGCCAGCAGTTTAGCGAAGGGGACTAGCGGGCGCTCGGAGGATACGCAGTATTTT. Translating gives CASSLAKGTSGRSEDTQYF.

There are many counts of this clonotype. The chain couples TRBV29-1 to TRBJ2-1; 7 nucleotides line up with TRBD2. J lost 0 bases, V lost 7 bases, and 6 bases had no gene match. The CDR3 sequence is 14 residues long. CDR1 is SQVTM, CDR2 ANQGSEA, per germline. In DNA, the CDR3 is TGCAGCGCCGAGCGGGGTAGCTCCTACAATGAGCAGTTCTTC. Amino acids: CSAERGSSYNEQFF.

Many counts were recorded for this clonotype. V usage is TRBV5-5 and J usage is TRBJ2-1; weak D call: TRBD2 (6 bases). CDR1 SGHKS and CDR2 YYEKEE come from the germline V gene (reference sequence). Trimming shortened V by 0 bases and J by 4 bases, and 20 bases separated the two germline ends. The length of the CDR3 is 18 residues. The CDR3 loop is CASSLGSGYSLSYNEQFF. The CDR3, as DNA: TGTGCCAGCAGCTTGGGAAGCGGGTACTCCTTGAGTTACAATGAGCAGTTCTTC.

This clonotype was recorded at least ten times. The rearrangement joins TRBV14 to TRBJ1-2; possible D gene TRBD1, 5 bases. V gave up 1 base and J gave up 3 bases, with 15 bases separating them. The length of the CDR3 is 16 residues. Looked up from germline, CDR1 is SGHDN and CDR2 is FVKESK. The CDR3 here is CASSQVGMTAYYGYTF. Here the CDR3 DNA reads TGTGCCAGCAGCCAAGTTGGAATGACAGCCTACTATGGCTACACCTTC. Full variable domain (outside the CDR3, taken from reference TRBV14 and TRBJ1-2): EAGVTQFPSHSVIEKGQTVTLRCDPISGHDNLYWYRRVMGKEIKFLLHFVKESKQDESGMPNNRFLAERTGGTYSTLKVQPAELEDSGVYFCASSQVGMTAYYGYTFGSGTRLTVV.

This clonotype was found many times. The chain couples TRBV6-2 or TRBV6-3 to TRBJ2-1; D is possibly TRBD2 (6 bases). The CDR3 has 14 amino acids. The germline V and J ends were trimmed by 6 bases and 6 bases, with 15 bases remaining between them. Germline values: CDR1 MNHEY, CDR2 SVGEGT. CDR3 in amino acids: CASSRHSRGNEQFF. In DNA, the CDR3 is TGTGCCAGCAGCCGACATTCGCGGGGCAATGAGCAGTTCTTC.

This clonotype was detected ten times or more. This chain's CDR3 is CASSPGGAYGYTF. The CDR3 nucleotides are TGTGCCAGCAGCCCGGGCGGGGCCTATGGCTACACCTTC. The rearrangement uses TRBV27 and TRBJ1-2, with TRBD1 as a possible D gene (5 bases). V was pared by 6 bases and J by 4 bases, with 12 bases between. The CDR3 is 13 residues long. The germline V gene encodes CDR1 MNHEY and CDR2 SMNVEV (reference sequence).

This clonotype was seen repeatedly, ten times or more. CDR3 in DNA: TGTGCCAGCAGCCAAGAGTTCGGAGGTACCGACGGACAGTACCTTTCTAACTATGGCTACACCTTC. This codes for CASSQEFGGTDGQYLSNYGYTF. J is TRBJ1-2 and V is TRBV3-1, with a possible D match to TRBD1 (6 bases). This CDR3 is 22 amino acids long. The V end lost 0 bases, the J end lost 0 bases, and 29 bases lay between the germline ends. Germline CDR1 LGHDT, CDR2 YNNKEL (reference sequence).

This clonotype appeared many times. V is TRBV11-2 and J is TRBJ2-1, with TRBD2 identical over 9 bases. Germline V gene data show CDR1 as SGHAT and CDR2 as FQNNGV. CDR3 length: 15 residues. V lost 5 bases, J lost 4 bases, and 6 bases stayed unmatched. The CDR3 nucleotides are TGTGCCAGCAGCCCCGGGACTAGCTTGTACAATGAGCAGTTCTTC. This codes for CASSPGTSLYNEQFF.

The table lists this clonotype with many counts. This chain joins TRBV3-1 and TRBJ2-1; no reliable D call. There are 13 residues in the CDR3. Between the trimmed V and J ends, which lost 6 bases and 11 bases, there was a span of 17 bases. CDR1 and CDR2 from the germline V gene are LGHDT and YNNKEL (reference sequence). CDR3 loop: CASSHSRAPQQFF. CDR3 coding DNA: TGTGCCAGCAGTCACAGTCGGGCACCTCAGCAGTTCTTC.